This T cell receptor beta chain derives from a study of technical replicates of blood from several donors. TCRdb's copy holds only in-frame clones and misses some; the assay was immunoSEQ multiplex PCR. The sample contains 45,000 to 55,000 clones, more than 95% of which appear only once. This clone was picked up one time. The CDR3 runs to 15 residues. V trimming: 5 bases; J trimming: 5 bases; junction bases outside the gene matches: 7. From germline, CDR1 is SEHNR and CDR2 FQNEAQ (reference sequence). This receptor was identified in a human donor in good health. Specimen: T cells isolated from PBMCs. The chain employs TRBV7-9 and TRBJ1-5, with 9 bases that match TRBD1. This CDR3 reads CASSGGTGWYQPQHF. Written as DNA, the CDR3 is TGTGCCAGCAGCGGAGGGACAGGGTGGTATCAGCCCCAGCATTTT.